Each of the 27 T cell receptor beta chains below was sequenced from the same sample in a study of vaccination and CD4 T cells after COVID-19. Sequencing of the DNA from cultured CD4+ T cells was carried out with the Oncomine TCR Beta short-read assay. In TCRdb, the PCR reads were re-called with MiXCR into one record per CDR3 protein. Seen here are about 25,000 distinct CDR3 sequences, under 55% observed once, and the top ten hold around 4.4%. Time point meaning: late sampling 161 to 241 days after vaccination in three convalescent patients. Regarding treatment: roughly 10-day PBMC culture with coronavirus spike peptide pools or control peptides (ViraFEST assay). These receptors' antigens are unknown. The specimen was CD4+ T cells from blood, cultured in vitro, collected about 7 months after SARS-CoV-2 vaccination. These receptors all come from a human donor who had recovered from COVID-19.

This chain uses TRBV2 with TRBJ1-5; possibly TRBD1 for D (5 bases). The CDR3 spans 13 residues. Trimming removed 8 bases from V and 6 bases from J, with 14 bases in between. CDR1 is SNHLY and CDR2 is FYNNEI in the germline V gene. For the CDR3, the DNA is TGTGCCAGCGGTACAGGTAGAGGTCAGCCCCAGCATTTT. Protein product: CASGTGRGQPQHF.

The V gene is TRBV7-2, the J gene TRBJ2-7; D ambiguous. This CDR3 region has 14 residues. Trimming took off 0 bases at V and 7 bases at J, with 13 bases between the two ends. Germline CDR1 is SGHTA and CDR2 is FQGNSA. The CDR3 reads CASSLAVGSDEQYF. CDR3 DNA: TGTGCCAGCAGCTTAGCGGTGGGATCGGATGAGCAGTACTTC. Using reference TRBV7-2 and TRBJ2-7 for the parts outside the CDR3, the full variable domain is GAGVSQSPSNKVTEKGKDVELRCDPISGHTALYWYRQSLGQGLEFLIYFQGNSAPDKSGLPSDRFSAERTGGSVSTLTIQRTQQEDSAVYLCASSLAVGSDEQYFGPGTRLTVT.

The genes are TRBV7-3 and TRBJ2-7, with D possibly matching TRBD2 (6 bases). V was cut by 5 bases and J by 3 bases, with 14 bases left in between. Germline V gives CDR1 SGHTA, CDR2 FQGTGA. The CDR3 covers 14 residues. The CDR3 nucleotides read TGTGCCAGCAGCCCGACTAGTTCCCACTACGAGCAGTACTTC. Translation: CASSPTSSHYEQYF.

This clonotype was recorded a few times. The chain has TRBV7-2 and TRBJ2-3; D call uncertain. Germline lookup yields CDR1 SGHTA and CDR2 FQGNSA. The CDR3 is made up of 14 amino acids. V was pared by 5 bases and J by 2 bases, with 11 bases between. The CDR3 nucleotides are TGTGCCAGCAGCCCGAGGATCCTCACAGATACGCAGTATTTT. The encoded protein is CASSPRILTDTQYF.

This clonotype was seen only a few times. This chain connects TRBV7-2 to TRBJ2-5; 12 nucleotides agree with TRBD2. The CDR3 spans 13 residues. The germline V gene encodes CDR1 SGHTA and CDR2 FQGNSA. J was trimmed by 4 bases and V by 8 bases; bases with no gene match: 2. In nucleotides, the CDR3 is TGTGCCAGCTGGGGACTAGCGGGAGAGACCCAGTACTTC. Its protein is CASWGLAGETQYF. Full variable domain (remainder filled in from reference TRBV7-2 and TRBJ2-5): GAGVSQSPSNKVTEKGKDVELRCDPISGHTALYWYRQSLGQGLEFLIYFQGNSAPDKSGLPSDRFSAERTGGSVSTLTIQRTQQEDSAVYLCASWGLAGETQYFGPGTRLLVL.

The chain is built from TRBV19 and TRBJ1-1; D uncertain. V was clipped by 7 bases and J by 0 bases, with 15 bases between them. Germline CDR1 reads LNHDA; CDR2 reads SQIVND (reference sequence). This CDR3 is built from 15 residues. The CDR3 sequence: CASTGGPLLNTEAFF. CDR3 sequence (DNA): TGTGCCAGTACGGGCGGGCCCTTGTTGAACACTGAAGCTTTCTTT.

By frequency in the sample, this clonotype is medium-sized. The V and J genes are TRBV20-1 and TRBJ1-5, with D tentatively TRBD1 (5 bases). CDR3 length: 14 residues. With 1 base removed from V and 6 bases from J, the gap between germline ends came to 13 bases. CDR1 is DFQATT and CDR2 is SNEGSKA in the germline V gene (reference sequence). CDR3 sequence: CSARALAGGQPQHF. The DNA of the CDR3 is TGCAGTGCTAGAGCCCTAGCGGGGGGTCAGCCCCAGCATTTT.

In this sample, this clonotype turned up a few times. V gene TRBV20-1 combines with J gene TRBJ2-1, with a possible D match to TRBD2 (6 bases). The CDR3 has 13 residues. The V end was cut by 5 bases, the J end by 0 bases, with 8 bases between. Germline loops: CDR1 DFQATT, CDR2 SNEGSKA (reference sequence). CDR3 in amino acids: CSARTNSYNEQFF. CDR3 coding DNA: TGCAGTGCTCGGACTAACTCCTACAATGAGCAGTTCTTC.

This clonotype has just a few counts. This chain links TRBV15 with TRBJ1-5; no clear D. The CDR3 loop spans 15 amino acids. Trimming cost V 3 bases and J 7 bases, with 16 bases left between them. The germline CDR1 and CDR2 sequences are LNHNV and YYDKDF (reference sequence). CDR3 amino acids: CATSSQRERGQPQHF. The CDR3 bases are TGTGCCACCAGCAGTCAACGGGAGCGCGGGCAGCCCCAGCATTTT.

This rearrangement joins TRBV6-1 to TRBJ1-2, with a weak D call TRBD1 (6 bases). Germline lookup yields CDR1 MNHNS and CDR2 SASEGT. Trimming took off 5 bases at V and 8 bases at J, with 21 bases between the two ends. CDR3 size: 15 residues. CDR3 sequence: CASSPPGVPSMGYTF. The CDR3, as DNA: TGTGCCAGCAGTCCCCCAGGGGTACCCTCGATGGGCTACACCTTC.

CDR3 sequence reads: CASRTRGRDYEQYF. CDR3 sequence (DNA): TGTGCCAGCAGGACGCGGGGGAGGGACTACGAGCAGTACTTC. The chain has TRBV6-1 and TRBJ2-7; 7 bases are a match to TRBD2. With V trimmed by 6 bases and J by 3 bases, 8 bases remained unmatched. The germline V gene encodes CDR1 MNHNS and CDR2 SASEGT. The CDR3 totals 14 residues.

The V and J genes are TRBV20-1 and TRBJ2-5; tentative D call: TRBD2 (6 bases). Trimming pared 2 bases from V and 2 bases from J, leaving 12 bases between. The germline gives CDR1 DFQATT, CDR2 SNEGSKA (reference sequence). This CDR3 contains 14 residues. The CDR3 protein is CSARKAGIQETQYF. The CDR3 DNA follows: TGCAGTGCTAGAAAGGCGGGGATTCAAGAGACCCAGTACTTC.

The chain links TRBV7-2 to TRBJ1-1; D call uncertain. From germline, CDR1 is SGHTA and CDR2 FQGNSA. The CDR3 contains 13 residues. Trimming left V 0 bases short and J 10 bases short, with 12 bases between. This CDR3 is CASSLAQKRRAFF. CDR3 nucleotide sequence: TGTGCCAGCAGCTTAGCACAAAAGCGGAGAGCTTTCTTT.

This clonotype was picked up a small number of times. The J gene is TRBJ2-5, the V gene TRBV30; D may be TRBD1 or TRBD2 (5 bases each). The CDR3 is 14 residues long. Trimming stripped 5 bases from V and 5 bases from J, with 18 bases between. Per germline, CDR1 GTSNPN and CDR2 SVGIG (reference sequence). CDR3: CAWSRDGGGETQYF. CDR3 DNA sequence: TGTGCCTGGTCTCGGGACGGCGGCGGGGAGACCCAGTACTTC.

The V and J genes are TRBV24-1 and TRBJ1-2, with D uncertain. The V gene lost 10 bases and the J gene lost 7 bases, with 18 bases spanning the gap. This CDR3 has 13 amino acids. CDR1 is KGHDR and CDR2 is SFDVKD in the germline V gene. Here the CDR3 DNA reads TGTGCCACGAGTCCCGGGCTGGAGGGTGGCTACACCTTC. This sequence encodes CATSPGLEGGYTF.

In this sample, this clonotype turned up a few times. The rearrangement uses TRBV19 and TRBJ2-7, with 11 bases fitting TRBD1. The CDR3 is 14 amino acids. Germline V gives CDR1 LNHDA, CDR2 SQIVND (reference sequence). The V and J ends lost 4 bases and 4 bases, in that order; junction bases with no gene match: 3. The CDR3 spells CASSRTGGAYEQYF. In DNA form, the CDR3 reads TGTGCCAGTAGTAGGACAGGGGGCGCGTACGAGCAGTACTTC.

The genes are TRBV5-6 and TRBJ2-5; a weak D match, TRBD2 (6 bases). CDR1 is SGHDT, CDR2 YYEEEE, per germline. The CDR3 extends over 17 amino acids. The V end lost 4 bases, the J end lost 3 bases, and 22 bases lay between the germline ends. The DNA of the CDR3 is TGTGCCAGCAGCCAAGGTGCGGGGTACCTATGGGAAGAGACCCAGTACTTC. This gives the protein CASSQGAGYLWEETQYF. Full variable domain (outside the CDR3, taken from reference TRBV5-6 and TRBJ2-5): DAGVTQSPTHLIKTRGQQVTLRCSPKSGHDTVSWYQQALGQGPQFIFQYYEEEERQRGNFPDRFSGHQFPNYSSELNVNALLLGDSALYLCASSQGAGYLWEETQYFGPGTRLLVL.

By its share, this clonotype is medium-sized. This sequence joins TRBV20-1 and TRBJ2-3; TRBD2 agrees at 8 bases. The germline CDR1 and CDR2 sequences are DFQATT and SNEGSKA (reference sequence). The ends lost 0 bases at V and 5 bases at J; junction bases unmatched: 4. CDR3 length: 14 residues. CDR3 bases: TGCAGTGCTAGAGAGGCGGGAGGAGTAGATACGCAGTATTTT. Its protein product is CSAREAGGVDTQYF.

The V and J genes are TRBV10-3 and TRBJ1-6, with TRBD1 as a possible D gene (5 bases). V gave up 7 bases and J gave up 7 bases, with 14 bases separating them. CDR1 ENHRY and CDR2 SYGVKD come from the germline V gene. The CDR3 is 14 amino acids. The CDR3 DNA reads TGTGCCATCACCGGATCGCAGGGAAATTCACCCCTCCACTTT. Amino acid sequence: CAITGSQGNSPLHF.

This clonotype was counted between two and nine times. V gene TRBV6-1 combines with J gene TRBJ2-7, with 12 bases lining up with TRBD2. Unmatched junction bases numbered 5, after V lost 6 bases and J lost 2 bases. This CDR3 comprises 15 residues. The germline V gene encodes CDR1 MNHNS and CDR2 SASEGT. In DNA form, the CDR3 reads TGTGCCAGCAGAACTCGACTAGCGGGGGCCTACGAGCAGTACTTC. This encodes CASRTRLAGAYEQYF.

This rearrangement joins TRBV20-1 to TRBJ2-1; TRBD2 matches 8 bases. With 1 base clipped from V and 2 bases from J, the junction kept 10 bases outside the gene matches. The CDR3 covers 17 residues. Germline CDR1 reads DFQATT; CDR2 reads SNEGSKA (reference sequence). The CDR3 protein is CSARARTSGGTYNEQFF. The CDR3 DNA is TGCAGTGCTAGAGCCCGTACTAGCGGAGGGACCTACAATGAGCAGTTCTTC.

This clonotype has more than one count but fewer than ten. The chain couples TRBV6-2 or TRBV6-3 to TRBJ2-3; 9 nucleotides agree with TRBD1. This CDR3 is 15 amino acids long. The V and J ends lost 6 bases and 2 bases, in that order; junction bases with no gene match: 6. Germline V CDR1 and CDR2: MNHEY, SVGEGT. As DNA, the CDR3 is TGTGCCAGCAGCCCCGGGACAGGGCACACAGATACGCAGTATTTT. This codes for CASSPGTGHTDTQYF.

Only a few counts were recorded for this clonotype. CDR3 sequence: CSAPTASGKQYF. The CDR3 bases are TGCAGTGCCCCGACGGCTAGCGGGAAGCAGTACTTC. The V gene is TRBV20-1, the J gene TRBJ2-7, with 9 positions matching TRBD2. With 6 bases clipped from V and 8 bases from J, the junction kept 8 bases outside the gene matches. Germline values: CDR1 DFQATT, CDR2 SNEGSKA (reference sequence). The CDR3 has 12 amino acids.

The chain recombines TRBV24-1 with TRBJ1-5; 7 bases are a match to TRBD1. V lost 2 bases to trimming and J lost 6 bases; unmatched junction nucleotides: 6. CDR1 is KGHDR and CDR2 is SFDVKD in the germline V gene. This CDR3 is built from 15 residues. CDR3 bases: TGTGCCACCAGTGATTCAAGACAGGGAAGTCAGCCCCAGCATTTT. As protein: CATSDSRQGSQPQHF.

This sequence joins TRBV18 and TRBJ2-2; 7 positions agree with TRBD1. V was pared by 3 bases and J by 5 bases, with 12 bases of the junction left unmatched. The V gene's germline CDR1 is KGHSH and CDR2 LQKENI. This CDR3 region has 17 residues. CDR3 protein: CASSPLPTGIWTGELFF. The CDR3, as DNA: TGTGCCAGCTCACCCCTTCCGACAGGGATCTGGACCGGGGAGCTGTTTTTT.

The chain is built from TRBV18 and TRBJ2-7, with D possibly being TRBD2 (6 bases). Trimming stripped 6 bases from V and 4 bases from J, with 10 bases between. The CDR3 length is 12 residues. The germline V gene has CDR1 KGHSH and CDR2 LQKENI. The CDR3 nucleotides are TGTGCCAGCTCGGGAGGAGGATACGAGCAGTACTTC. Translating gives CASSGGGYEQYF.

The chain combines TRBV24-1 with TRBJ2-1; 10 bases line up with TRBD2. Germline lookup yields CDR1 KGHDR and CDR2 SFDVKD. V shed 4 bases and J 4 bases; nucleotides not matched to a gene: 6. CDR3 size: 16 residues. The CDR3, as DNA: TGTGCCACCAGTGACCAAGCGGGAGGGCCATACAATGAGCAGTTCTTC. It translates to CATSDQAGGPYNEQFF.